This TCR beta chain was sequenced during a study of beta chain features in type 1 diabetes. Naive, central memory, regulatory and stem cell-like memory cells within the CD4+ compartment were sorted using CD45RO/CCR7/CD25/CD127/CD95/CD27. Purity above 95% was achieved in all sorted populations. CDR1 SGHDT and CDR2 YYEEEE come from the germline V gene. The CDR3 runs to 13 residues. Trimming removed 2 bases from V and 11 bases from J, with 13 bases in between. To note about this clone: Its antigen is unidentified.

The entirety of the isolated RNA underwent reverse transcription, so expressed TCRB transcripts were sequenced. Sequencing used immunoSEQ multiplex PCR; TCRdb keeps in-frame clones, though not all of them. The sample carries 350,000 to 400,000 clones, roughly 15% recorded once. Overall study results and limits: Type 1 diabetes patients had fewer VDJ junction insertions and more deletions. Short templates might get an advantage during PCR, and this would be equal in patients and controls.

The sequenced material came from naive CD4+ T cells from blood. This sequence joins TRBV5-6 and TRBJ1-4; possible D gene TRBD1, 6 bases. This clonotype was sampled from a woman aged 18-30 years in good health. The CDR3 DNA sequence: TGTGCCAGCAGCTTTGGAGCTACAGGGAAACTGTTTTTT. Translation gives CASSFGATGKLFF.